A selection of T cell receptor beta chains follows, all from one sample in a study of blood T cell repertoires in COVID-19. Produced via immunoSEQ multiplex PCR; TCRdb's table is partial and in-frame only. The sample yields over 350,000 clones, roughly 90% seen once. Source material: PBMCs or T cells enriched from blood (not recorded which). These receptors all stem from a woman in her 30s with acute COVID-19. CDR3s include the opening cysteine and the closing phenylalanine or tryptophan. The D gene is left open where the match is weak.

J	D	V	length	CDR3	DNA
TRBJ2-3	TRBD2	TRBV13	13	CASSSSGENTQYF	TGTGCCAGCAGCAGCAGCGGGGAGAATACGCAGTATTTT
TRBJ2-1	TRBD1	TRBV18	16	CASSPPETGGEDEQFF	TGTGCCAGCTCACCACCGGAGACAGGGGGTGAGGATGAGCAGTTCTTC
TRBJ2-7	TRBD1	TRBV10-3	15	CAISELGQAPYEQYF	TGTGCCATCAGTGAGTTGGGACAGGCCCCCTACGAGCAGTACTTC
TRBJ1-2	NA	TRBV29-1	14	CSVVFRGGNYGYTF	TGCAGCGTTGTGTTTAGGGGTGGGAACTATGGCTACACCTTC
TRBJ2-7	NA	TRBV5-1	18	CASSLAFPGGLTGYEQYF	TGCGCCAGCAGCTTGGCCTTTCCCGGGGGTTTGACGGGCTACGAGCAGTACTTC
TRBJ2-5	NA	TRBV2	15	CASSRSRTHQETQYF	TGTGCCAGCAGTAGGTCCAGGACTCACCAAGAGACCCAGTACTTC
TRBJ1-3	NA	TRBV11-2	16	CASSLGTRDSGNTIYF	TGTGCCAGCAGCTTAGGGACCAGGGACTCTGGAAACACCATATATTTT
TRBJ2-2	NA	TRBV10-2	15	CASRLGGPGTGELFF	TGCGCCAGCCGCTTGGGGGGGCCTGGGACCGGGGAGCTGTTTTTT
TRBJ2-1	NA	TRBV12-5	13	CASATTGVNEQFF	TGTGCTAGTGCCACCACAGGAGTCAATGAGCAGTTCTTC
TRBJ1-1	NA	TRBV5-1	15	CASSHVTNMNTEAFF	TGCGCCAGCAGCCACGTGACAAACATGAACACTGAAGCTTTCTTT
TRBJ2-2	NA	TRBV2	14	CASSVDRSVWELFF	TGTGCCAGCAGTGTGGACAGATCCGTCTGGGAGCTGTTTTTT
TRBJ1-2	NA	TRBV12-5	13	CASGPQPGYGYTF	TGTGCTAGTGGTCCCCAGCCAGGCTATGGCTACACCTTC
TRBJ2-3	NA	TRBV27	17	CASSLSIVSGGTDTQYF	TGTGCCAGCAGTTTATCGATCGTTAGCGGAGGCACAGATACGCAGTATTTT
TRBJ2-1	NA	TRBV24-1	14	CATSLPGYKVEQFF	TGTGCCACCAGTTTACCGGGGTACAAGGTTGAGCAGTTCTTC